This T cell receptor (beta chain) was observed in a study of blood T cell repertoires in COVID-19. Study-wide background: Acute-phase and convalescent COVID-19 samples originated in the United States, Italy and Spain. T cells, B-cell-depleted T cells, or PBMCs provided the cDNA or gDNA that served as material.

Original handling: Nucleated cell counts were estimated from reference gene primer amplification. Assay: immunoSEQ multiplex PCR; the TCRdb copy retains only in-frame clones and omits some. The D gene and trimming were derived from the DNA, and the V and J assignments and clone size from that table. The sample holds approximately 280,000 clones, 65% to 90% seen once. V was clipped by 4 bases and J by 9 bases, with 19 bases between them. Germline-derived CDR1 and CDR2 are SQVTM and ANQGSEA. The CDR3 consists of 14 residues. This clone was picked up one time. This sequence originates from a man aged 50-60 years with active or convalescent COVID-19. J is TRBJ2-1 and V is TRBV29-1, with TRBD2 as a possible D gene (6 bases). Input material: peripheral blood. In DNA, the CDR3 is TGCAGCGTTGGCCGCCGCGGGAAGTCAGGTGAGCAGTTCTTC. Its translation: CSVGRRGKSGEQFF.